This T cell receptor beta chain appears in the sequencing data of a study of Ad26.COV2.S vaccination and SARS-CoV-2 variants. As to treatment: roughly 18 received Ad26.COV2.S at low or high dose, single or two shots; roughly 5 received placebo; per-sample allocation not given. Sampling took place 63 days after the first vaccine or placebo injection. Sequencing used immunoSEQ multiplex PCR; TCRdb keeps in-frame clones, though not all of them. The sample contains some 400,000 clones, around 91% of which appear only once. The J segment lost 3 bases and the V segment lost 7 bases, leaving 8 bases of the junction unmatched. This CDR3 has 16 amino acids. The germline gives CDR1 SNHLY, CDR2 FYNNEI.

This sample comprised peripheral blood, obtained in a trial of Ad26.COV2.S vaccine versus placebo. J is TRBJ2-2 and V is TRBV2; 10 nucleotides line up with TRBD1. The sequence came from a person between 18 and 65 years old who received the Ad26.COV2.S COVID-19 vaccine or a placebo. CDR3 protein: CASTQRTGGDTGELFF. The CDR3, as DNA: TGTGCCAGCACCCAGAGGACAGGGGGGGACACCGGGGAGCTGTTTTTT.